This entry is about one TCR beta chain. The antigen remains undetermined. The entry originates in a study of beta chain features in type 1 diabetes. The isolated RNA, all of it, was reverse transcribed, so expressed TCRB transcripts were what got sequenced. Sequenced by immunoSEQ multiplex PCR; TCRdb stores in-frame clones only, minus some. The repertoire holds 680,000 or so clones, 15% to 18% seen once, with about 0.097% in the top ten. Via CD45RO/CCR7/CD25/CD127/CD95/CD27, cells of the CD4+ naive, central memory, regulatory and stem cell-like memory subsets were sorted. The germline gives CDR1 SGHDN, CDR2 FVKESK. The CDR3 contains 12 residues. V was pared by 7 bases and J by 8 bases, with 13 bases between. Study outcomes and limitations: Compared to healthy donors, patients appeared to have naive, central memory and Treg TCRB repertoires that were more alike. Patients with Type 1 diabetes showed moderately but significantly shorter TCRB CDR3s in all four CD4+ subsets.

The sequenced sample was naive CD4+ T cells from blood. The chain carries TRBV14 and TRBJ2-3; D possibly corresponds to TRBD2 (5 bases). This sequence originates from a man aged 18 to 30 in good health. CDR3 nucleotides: TGTGCCAGCAATGAGGGAAAGGGTACGCAGTATTTT. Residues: CASNEGKGTQYF.